The 19 T cell receptor beta chains below come from one sample, sequenced in a study of control samples from healthy donors and cancer patients. Produced via immunoSEQ multiplex PCR; TCRdb's table is partial and in-frame only. This table holds approximately 46,000 clones, about 92% found once. Sequencing was performed on PBMCs. These receptors all come from a man aged 30 to 45 with colorectal cancer.

This clone was observed once. This rearrangement joins TRBV5-6 to TRBJ2-1; 10 nucleotides match TRBD2. This CDR3 region has 15 residues. Per germline, CDR1 SGHDT and CDR2 YYEEEE. V gave up 7 bases and J gave up 6 bases; unmatched junction bases: 10. The CDR3 loop is CASFYSGGASNEQFF. The CDR3 DNA sequence: TGTGCCAGCTTCTACAGCGGGGGGGCTTCCAATGAGCAGTTCTTC.

The CDR3 sequence is CSVEEPRDTEAFF. As DNA, the CDR3 is TGCAGCGTTGAAGAACCGAGGGACACTGAAGCTTTCTTT. This chain links TRBV29-1 with TRBJ1-1; D gene ambiguous. Germline V lookup: CDR1 SQVTM, CDR2 ANQGSEA. V lost 0 bases, J lost 3 bases, and 8 bases lay in between. The CDR3 extends over 13 amino acids.

The gene calls are TRBV6-5 and TRBJ1-1; 7 nucleotides line up with TRBD1. This CDR3 has 14 amino acids. Germline values: CDR1 MNHEY, CDR2 SVGAGI. The trim removed 5 bases at V and 1 base at J, leaving 4 bases unmatched. CDR3 sequence: CASSRSGGNTEAFF. The CDR3 bases are TGTGCCAGCAGTCGTTCAGGGGGGAACACTGAAGCTTTCTTT.

The V call is TRBV5-6, the J call TRBJ2-7; D may be TRBD1 (5 bases). This CDR3 has 16 residues. Germline V gene data show CDR1 as SGHDT and CDR2 as YYEEEE. V dropped 1 base and J dropped 7 bases, with 21 bases sitting between them. The CDR3, as DNA: TGTGCCAGCAGCTTGTTGGGGCAGGGTGGTGGGTGGGAGCAGTACTTC. As protein: CASSLLGQGGGWEQYF.

The chain recombines TRBV7-9 with TRBJ2-7, with 7 positions matching TRBD2. Germline CDR1 reads SEHNR; CDR2 reads FQNEAQ (reference sequence). J was trimmed by 1 base and V by 2 bases; bases with no gene match: 11. The CDR3 length is 17 residues. Here the CDR3 DNA reads TGTGCCAGCAGCTTAATGGGAGGGGACGGTCGGTCCTACGAGCAGTACTTC. Protein sequence: CASSLMGGDGRSYEQYF.

The rearrangement joins TRBV10-3 to TRBJ1-1; 7 positions match TRBD1. Unmatched junction bases numbered 4, after V lost 4 bases and J lost 11 bases. The CDR3 consists of 11 residues. Germline V gene data show CDR1 as ENHRY and CDR2 as SYGVKD. The CDR3 nucleotides read TGTGCCATCAGTGGTACAGGGGCTGCTTTCTTT. This codes for CAISGTGAAFF.

As DNA, the CDR3 is TGTGCCAGCAGCGTAGTGGACACCTCGGAGGGGTACAATGAGCAGTTCTTC. Amino acid sequence: CASSVVDTSEGYNEQFF. The chain uses TRBV9 and TRBJ2-1, with D tentatively TRBD2 (6 bases). CDR3 size: 17 residues. Germline CDR1 reads SGDLS; CDR2 reads YYNGEE. V was cut by 0 bases and J by 4 bases, with 17 bases left in between. Full variable domain (missing parts from reference TRBV9 and TRBJ2-1): DSGVTQTPKHLITATGQRVTLRCSPRSGDLSVYWYQQSLDQGLQFLIQYYNGEERAKGNILERFSAQQFPDLHSELNLSSLELGDSALYFCASSVVDTSEGYNEQFFGPGTRLTVL.

V and J are TRBV30 and TRBJ1-1, with D hard to call. CDR1 is GTSNPN and CDR2 is SVGIG in the germline V gene (reference sequence). Trimming pared 8 bases from V and 5 bases from J, leaving 21 bases between. The CDR3 extends over 14 amino acids. CDR3 in amino acids: CALSRSWVGTEAFF. For the CDR3, the DNA is TGTGCCCTCTCCAGGAGCTGGGTAGGGACTGAAGCTTTCTTT.

The chain couples TRBV6-2 or TRBV6-3 to TRBJ2-1; D may be TRBD1 (6 bases). The CDR3 loop spans 13 amino acids. Trimming removed 6 bases from V and 4 bases from J, with 10 bases in between. Germline CDR1 is MNHEY and CDR2 is SVGEGT. For the CDR3, the DNA is TGTGCCAGCAGCCGTGACAGGTACAATGAGCAGTTCTTC. This gives the protein CASSRDRYNEQFF.

Remarks on this clone: At one end the junction does not follow the germline gene, possibly because of a read error. The CDR3 region has the DNA TGTGCCACCAGTGGAGCCTCTGGAAACACCATATATTTT. Protein sequence: CATSGASGNTIYF. This chain uses TRBV6-1 with TRBJ1-3, with no clear D. In germline, CDR1 is MNHNS, CDR2 SASEGT. The CDR3 contains 13 residues.

The V and J genes are TRBV7-2 and TRBJ2-1; the D is unclear. Germline V gene sequence: CDR1 SGHTA, CDR2 FQGNSA. CDR3 length: 14 amino acids. The germline V and J ends were trimmed by 1 base and 4 bases, with 8 bases remaining between them. CDR3 nucleotides: TGTGCCAGCAGCTTAGGGTATCGATACAATGAGCAGTTCTTC. It translates to CASSLGYRYNEQFF. Filled out from reference TRBV7-2 and TRBJ2-1, the complete variable domain reads GAGVSQSPSNKVTEKGKDVELRCDPISGHTALYWYRQSLGQGLEFLIYFQGNSAPDKSGLPSDRFSAERTGGSVSTLTIQRTQQEDSAVYLCASSLGYRYNEQFFGPGTRLTVL.

The chain couples TRBV5-4 to TRBJ2-1; D gene unclear. CDR3 size: 16 residues. Germline values: CDR1 SGHNT, CDR2 YYREEE (reference sequence). Trimming cost V 0 bases and J 9 bases, with 19 bases left between them. The CDR3 coding sequence is TGTGCCAGCAGCTTGGAAGGCGCAGTCCCTGCTAGTGAGCAGTTCTTC. Its protein is CASSLEGAVPASEQFF.

The V and J genes are TRBV14 and TRBJ1-3, with D uncertain. This CDR3 has 16 amino acids. Germline loops: CDR1 SGHDN, CDR2 FVKESK. The V end was cut by 0 bases, the J end by 0 bases, with 9 bases between. CDR3 sequence (DNA): TGTGCCAGCAGCCAAGATTGGCACCTCTCTGGAAACACCATATATTTT. It encodes CASSQDWHLSGNTIYF.

The table lists this clone with a count of one. This chain uses TRBV27 with TRBJ2-4; 10 positions match TRBD1. V was pared by 5 bases and J by 8 bases, with 6 bases of the junction left unmatched. This CDR3 region has 14 residues. Per germline, CDR1 MNHEY and CDR2 SMNVEV (reference sequence). CDR3 in amino acids: CASSPTGGEDIQYF. The CDR3 DNA sequence: TGTGCCAGCAGTCCGACAGGGGGCGAGGACATTCAGTACTTC.

This chain links TRBV2 with TRBJ2-4; the D call may be TRBD1 or TRBD2 (5 bases each). Trimming pared 4 bases from V and 8 bases from J, leaving 9 bases between. The germline V gene encodes CDR1 SNHLY and CDR2 FYNNEI. The CDR3 contains 12 residues. CDR3 bases: TGTGCCAGCAGTGTGCAGGGAGACATTCAGTACTTC. This translates into CASSVQGDIQYF.

The J gene is TRBJ2-1, the V gene TRBV4-2, with 8 bases that match TRBD2. CDR3 length: 17 amino acids. The germline CDR1 and CDR2 sequences are LGHNA and YNFKEQ. V trimming: 0 bases; J trimming: 5 bases; junction bases outside the gene matches: 9. The CDR3 sequence: CASSQDGTRGGNNEQFF. DNA for the CDR3: TGTGCCAGCAGCCAAGACGGGACTAGAGGGGGAAACAATGAGCAGTTCTTC.

The chain is built from TRBV5-1 and TRBJ1-2; D remains unclear. Trimming shortened V by 1 base and J by 2 bases, and 12 bases separated the two germline ends. The germline V gene encodes CDR1 SGHRS and CDR2 YFSETQ. The CDR3 is made up of 15 amino acids. In DNA, the CDR3 is TGCGCCAGCAGCTTGTCTGCAGCTATAAACTATGGCTACACCTTC. It is translated as CASSLSAAINYGYTF.

The J gene is TRBJ2-7, the V gene TRBV6-5; 7 nucleotides line up with TRBD1. Losses at the gene ends were 5 bases for V and 6 bases for J; bases not matched to a gene: 10. The CDR3 sequence is 14 residues long. Germline assignment: CDR1 MNHEY and CDR2 SVGAGI. CDR3 protein: CASSRPGQITEQYF. In nucleotides, the CDR3 is TGTGCCAGCAGTCGACCGGGACAGATAACCGAGCAGTACTTC.

The chain carries TRBV5-1 and TRBJ2-3; D is ambiguous. Germline V gene sequence: CDR1 SGHRS, CDR2 YFSETQ. The V gene lost 0 bases and the J gene lost 0 bases, with 8 bases spanning the gap. The CDR3 is 15 residues long. The CDR3 bases are TGCGCCAGCAGCTTGGGGTCATTCAGCACAGATACGCAGTATTTT. Translation gives CASSLGSFSTDTQYF.